The rows below give T cell receptor beta chains drawn from one sample of a study of graft-versus-host responses after intestinal transplantation. Assay used: immunoSEQ multiplex PCR; TCRdb lists only in-frame clones, some missing. Of around 19,000 clones listed, about a third are singletons. The sequences come from alloreactive CD4+ T cells from a mixed lymphocyte reaction culture, collected before transplantation. Receptor source: a human patient who was an organ donor for intestinal transplantation. Both conserved end residues are part of each CDR3. Each record gives: D gene, V gene, clone size, J gene, CDR3 DNA, CDR3 protein. A D gene is named only where the DNA matches it firmly. The size of a clone is reported for some rows only, either as once, few or many, or as a class for expanded clones.

.	TRBV9	few	TRBJ1-5	TGTGCCAGCAGCGTAGGGGGAGATAGCAATCAGCCCCAGCATTTT	CASSVGGDSNQPQHF
.	TRBV28	few	TRBJ1-5	TGTGCCAGCAGTTTATGGGGTCAGGGTAATAGTCAGCCCCAGCATTTT	CASSLWGQGNSQPQHF
TRBD1	TRBV7-3	once	TRBJ2-1	TGTGCCAGCAGCCTCGACAGGGGGGGTGAGCAGTTCTTC	CASSLDRGGEQFF
.	TRBV6-5	few	TRBJ2-7	TGTGCCAGCAGTGAAGAAGGGATGGAGGGGTACTTC	CASSEEGMEGYF
TRBD2	TRBV11-1	.	TRBJ2-2	TGTGCCAGCAGCCCCAGGCCGGGGGAGGGCACCGGGGAGCTGTTTTTT	CASSPRPGEGTGELFF
TRBD1	TRBV6-5	medium-sized	TRBJ2-7	TGTGCCAGCAGTTCTCCTCGGACAGGTATCTCCTACGAGCAGTACTTC	CASSSPRTGISYEQYF
.	TRBV18	.	TRBJ2-7	TGTGCCAGCTCACCAGCCAGGGCGAGCTCCTACGAGCAGTACTTC	CASSPARASSYEQYF
.	TRBV6-6	.	TRBJ1-5	TGTGCCAGCAGTAAACACGATACCTATAGCAATCAGCCCCAGCATTTT	CASSKHDTYSNQPQHF
TRBD2	TRBV10-3	few	TRBJ2-1	TGTGCCATCAGTGATGGGAGACTAGCGGGAGGGGATAGTGAGCAGTTCTTC	CAISDGRLAGGDSEQFF
.	TRBV15	once	TRBJ2-7	TGTGCCACCAGCAGAGATAGGATCCTCACCTACGAGCAGTACTTC	CATSRDRILTYEQYF
.	TRBV14	few	TRBJ2-3	TGTGCCAGCAGCCAAGTAGGGACAGATACGCAGTATTTT	CASSQVGTDTQYF
.	TRBV14	.	TRBJ1-5	TGTGCCAGCAGCCAAGAGTTGTTACGGACGAATCAGCCCCAGCATTTT	CASSQELLRTNQPQHF
TRBD2	TRBV11-2	few	TRBJ2-7	TGTGCCAGCAGCTTGCTACTAGCGGGAGTCGGCGAGCAGTACTTC	CASSLLLAGVGEQYF
TRBD1	TRBV6-9	few	TRBJ1-5	TGTGCCAGCTATGGGACAGGGAGCAATCAGCCCCAGCATTTT	CASYGTGSNQPQHF
.	TRBV10-3	.	TRBJ2-7	TGTGCCATCAGTGACTCCACCTACGAGCAGTACTTC	CAISDSTYEQYF
.	TRBV4-1	few	TRBJ2-7	TGCGCCAGCAGCCAAGTCTGGTCGACTAGAAGAGGCGAGCAGTACTTC	CASSQVWSTRRGEQYF
.	TRBV30	few	TRBJ1-1	TGTGCCTGGAACAGTGGGGTGAACACTGAAGCTTTCTTT	CAWNSGVNTEAFF